This TCR beta chain was captured in a study of T-cell reconstitution after alpha-beta-depleted transplantation in children. This clonotype was seen a handful of times. Preparation of the TCRbeta library was carried out with unique molecular identifiers. TCRdb used MiXCR to reprocess the PCR reads, holding one entry per CDR3 protein. In the table there are 550,000 to 600,000 distinct CDR3 sequences, 23% of which are singletons. The sequence came from a boy younger than two who had a stem cell transplant for acute myeloid leukemia, so the T cells may come from the graft donor. Here the sequenced sample was PBMCs, mostly from graft donor cells, taken 360 days after TCRalphabeta/CD19-depleted stem cell transplant.

The CDR3 region is CASSLLTGPSEKLFF. The CDR3, as DNA: TGTGCCAGCAGCTTACTGACGGGTCCTTCAGAAAAACTGTTTTTT. The chain is built from TRBV7-9 and TRBJ1-4; D remains unclear. V lost 2 bases and J lost 8, with 15 bases in between. The length of the CDR3 is 15 residues. From germline, CDR1 is SEHNR and CDR2 FQNEAQ (reference sequence).